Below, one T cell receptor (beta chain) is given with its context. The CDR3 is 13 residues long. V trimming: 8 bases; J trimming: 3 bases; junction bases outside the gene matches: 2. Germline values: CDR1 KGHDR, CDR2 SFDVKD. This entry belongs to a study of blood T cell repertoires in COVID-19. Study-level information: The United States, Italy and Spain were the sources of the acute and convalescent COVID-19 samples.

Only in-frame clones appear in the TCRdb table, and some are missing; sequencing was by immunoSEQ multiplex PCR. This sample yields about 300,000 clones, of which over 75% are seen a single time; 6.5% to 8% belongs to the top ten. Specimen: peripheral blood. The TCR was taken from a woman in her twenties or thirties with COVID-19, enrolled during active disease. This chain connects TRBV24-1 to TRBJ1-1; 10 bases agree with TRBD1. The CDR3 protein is CATKDRGDTEAFF. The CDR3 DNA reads TGTGCCACCAAGGACAGGGGGGACACTGAAGCTTTCTTT.